Each of the 10 T cell receptor beta chains below was sequenced from the same sample in a study of blood T cell repertoires in COVID-19. The table came from immunoSEQ multiplex PCR; TCRdb's copy has only in-frame clones and leaves some out. The table shows roughly 390,000 clones, with 85% occurring only once. Sequencing input: peripheral blood. These receptor sequences come from a woman under 30 with acute or convalescent COVID-19.

The V call is TRBV5-1, the J call TRBJ2-7, with D perhaps TRBD1 (6 bases). Germline V gene sequence: CDR1 SGHRS, CDR2 YFSETQ. The V end was cut by 0 bases, the J end by 3 bases, with 10 bases between. This CDR3 has 14 amino acids. The CDR3 sequence is CASSLGDNLYEQYF. The CDR3 coding sequence is TGCGCCAGCAGCTTGGGGGACAACCTCTACGAGCAGTACTTC.

The chain carries TRBV6-5 and TRBJ1-2; TRBD1 aligns across 8 bases. V shed 8 bases and J 5 bases; nucleotides not matched to a gene: 13. Germline CDR1 and CDR2: MNHEY and SVGAGI. This CDR3 has 15 residues. The DNA of the CDR3 is TGTGCCAGCCTACTAGACCAGGGGGCTTGGTATGGCTACACCTTC. Protein sequence: CASLLDQGAWYGYTF.

This sequence joins TRBV5-4 and TRBJ2-7, with D perhaps matching TRBD1 (7 bases). The CDR3 loop spans 14 amino acids. Germline V lookup: CDR1 SGHNT, CDR2 YYREEE (reference sequence). V shed 0 bases and J shed 5 bases, with 12 bases lying between them. The CDR3 sequence is CASSLAEGADEQYF. In DNA form, the CDR3 reads TGTGCCAGCAGCTTGGCGGAGGGGGCCGACGAGCAGTACTTC.

The rearrangement joins TRBV4-1 to TRBJ1-1; D may be TRBD1 (5 bases). CDR3 length: 16 amino acids. The germline gives CDR1 MGHRA, CDR2 YSYEKL. V dropped 2 bases and J dropped 0 bases, with 13 bases sitting between them. The CDR3 nucleotides read TGCGCCAGCAGCCAAAGAAGACAGATCCTGAACACTGAAGCTTTCTTT. Its translation is CASSQRRQILNTEAFF.

V usage is TRBV9 and J usage is TRBJ1-3, with D perhaps matching TRBD1 (6 bases). V gave up 3 bases and J gave up 0 bases, with 10 bases separating them. The CDR3 has 15 amino acids. Germline V gives CDR1 SGDLS, CDR2 YYNGEE. CDR3 sequence reads: CASSDGQISGNTIYF. CDR3 DNA: TGTGCCAGCAGCGACGGACAGATCTCTGGAAACACCATATATTTT.

This clone has a single count. The gene calls are TRBV28 and TRBJ1-1; D remains unclear. The germline V gene encodes CDR1 MDHEN and CDR2 SYDVKM. Trimming cost V 4 bases and J 1 base, with 10 bases left between them. The CDR3 is 14 amino acids. The CDR3 sequence is CASSWTIGNTEAFF. The CDR3 DNA reads TGTGCCAGCAGTTGGACTATAGGGAACACTGAAGCTTTCTTT.

This clone was seen a handful of times. This chain uses TRBV5-1 with TRBJ2-3; 9 bases align to TRBD2. The J segment lost 3 bases and the V segment lost 4 bases, leaving 6 bases of the junction unmatched. CDR1 SGHRS and CDR2 YFSETQ come from the germline V gene. The CDR3 extends over 15 amino acids. The CDR3 loop is CASSRGLAITDTQYF. The CDR3 DNA is TGCGCCAGCAGCCGGGGACTAGCTATTACAGATACGCAGTATTTT.

This clone was counted a few times. This rearrangement joins TRBV7-3 to TRBJ1-6; 11 bases are a match to TRBD1. Trimming removed 5 bases from V and 6 bases from J; junction bases left unmatched: 3. This CDR3 comprises 15 residues. Germline V CDR1 and CDR2: SGHTA, FQGTGA. The CDR3 DNA is TGTGCCAGCAGCCAGGGACAGGGGGTTAATTCACCCCTCCACTTT. It specifies CASSQGQGVNSPLHF.

DNA for the CDR3: TGTGCCTGGAGTTCTTCGACAGGGGCTAAAGATCAGCCCCAGCATTTT. It encodes CAWSSSTGAKDQPQHF. The chain has TRBV30 and TRBJ1-5; TRBD1 matches 8 bases. Germline CDR1 and CDR2: GTSNPN and SVGIG (reference sequence). V shed 2 bases, J shed 5 bases, and the junction held 11 bases outside the gene matches. CDR3 length equals 16 residues.

This chain uses TRBV27 with TRBJ1-1; the D is unclear. The V and J ends lost 5 bases and 8 bases respectively, with 9 bases between them. Germline CDR1 MNHEY, CDR2 SMNVEV (reference sequence). This CDR3 contains 11 residues. Here the CDR3 DNA reads TGTGCCAGCAGTAACTATGGGGAAGCTTTCTTT. Translating gives CASSNYGEAFF.